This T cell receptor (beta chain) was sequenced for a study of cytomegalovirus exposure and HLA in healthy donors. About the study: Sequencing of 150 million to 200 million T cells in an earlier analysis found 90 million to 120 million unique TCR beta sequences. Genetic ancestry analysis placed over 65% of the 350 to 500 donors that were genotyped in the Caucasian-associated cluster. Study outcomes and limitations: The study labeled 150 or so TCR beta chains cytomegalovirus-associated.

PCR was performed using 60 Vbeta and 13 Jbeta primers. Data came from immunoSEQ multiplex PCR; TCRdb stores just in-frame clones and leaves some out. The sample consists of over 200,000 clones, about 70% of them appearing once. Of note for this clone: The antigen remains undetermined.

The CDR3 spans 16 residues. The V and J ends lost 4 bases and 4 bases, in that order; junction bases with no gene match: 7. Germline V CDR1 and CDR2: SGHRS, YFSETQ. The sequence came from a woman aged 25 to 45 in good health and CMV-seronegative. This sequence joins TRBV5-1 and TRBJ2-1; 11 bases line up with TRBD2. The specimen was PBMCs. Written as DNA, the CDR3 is TGCGCCAGCAGCAGAGGGCTAGCGGGAGGTTACAATGAGCAGTTCTTC. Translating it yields CASSRGLAGGYNEQFF.